What follows are 22 T cell receptor beta chains derived from one specimen sequenced in a study of blood T cell repertoires in COVID-19. The table came from immunoSEQ multiplex PCR; TCRdb's copy has only in-frame clones and leaves some out. The sample lists about 210,000 clones, around 80% occurring once. The sequenced material came from peripheral blood. The origin of the receptors is a woman aged 40 to 49 with acute or convalescent COVID-19.

DNA of the CDR3: TGCGCCAGCAGCTTCAATACAGGAAGGACTGAAGCTTTCTTT. Protein product: CASSFNTGRTEAFF. The J gene is TRBJ1-1, the V gene TRBV5-1; D is possibly TRBD1 (5 bases). The germline gives CDR1 SGHRS, CDR2 YFSETQ. CDR3 size: 14 residues. V was trimmed by 2 bases and J by 5 bases, leaving 13 bases between them.

The CDR3 nucleotides read TGCGCCAGCACTAGCGGGGACACAGATACGCAGTATTTT. Protein sequence: CASTSGDTDTQYF. V usage is TRBV10-1 and J usage is TRBJ2-3, with 9 nucleotides matching TRBD2. The germline V gene encodes CDR1 WNHNN and CDR2 SYGVQD (reference sequence). Unmatched junction bases numbered 1, after V lost 7 bases and J lost 2 bases. The CDR3 contains 13 residues.

J is TRBJ2-1 and V is TRBV13, with D possibly matching TRBD2 (6 bases). The CDR3 runs to 14 residues. Per germline, CDR1 PRHDT and CDR2 FYEKMQ (reference sequence). With 3 bases removed from V and 4 bases from J, the gap between germline ends came to 10 bases. The CDR3: CASSFFSGYNEQFF. Written as DNA, the CDR3 is TGTGCCAGCAGCTTCTTTAGCGGATACAATGAGCAGTTCTTC.

The genes are TRBV24-1 and TRBJ2-1, with 10 bases fitting TRBD1. The V and J ends lost 1 base and 3 bases, in that order; junction bases with no gene match: 8. This CDR3 has 18 amino acids. Per germline, CDR1 KGHDR and CDR2 SFDVKD. CDR3 sequence (DNA): TGTGCCACCAGTGATTTCGACTCCGGGACAGGGGACTACAATGAGCAGTTCTTC. It translates to CATSDFDSGTGDYNEQFF.

V usage is TRBV5-4 and J usage is TRBJ2-1; D unresolved. The CDR3 sequence is 16 residues long. Trimming pared 3 bases from V and 0 bases from J, leaving 13 bases between. Germline CDR1 reads SGHNT; CDR2 reads YYREEE (reference sequence). This CDR3 is CASSSEALFSYNEQFF. Here the CDR3 DNA reads TGTGCCAGCAGCTCCGAAGCGCTCTTCTCCTACAATGAGCAGTTCTTC.

V gene TRBV5-1 combines with J gene TRBJ1-3; TRBD1 aligns across 7 bases. The V gene end was trimmed by 0 bases and the J gene end by 8 bases; junction bases not matched to a gene: 8. Germline V CDR1 and CDR2: SGHRS, YFSETQ. The CDR3 sequence is 15 residues long. CDR3 nucleotides: TGCGCCAGCAGCTTGGAGGACAGGTGGGGGGACACCATATATTTT. Its protein product is CASSLEDRWGDTIYF.

The chain is built from TRBV11-2 and TRBJ1-1; D is ambiguous. The V end was cut by 3 bases, the J end by 4 bases, with 9 bases between. Looked up from germline, CDR1 is SGHAT and CDR2 is FQNNGV. The CDR3 length is 13 residues. CDR3 amino acids: CASSFVGSTEAFF. CDR3 DNA sequence: TGTGCCAGCAGCTTTGTAGGGAGCACTGAAGCTTTCTTT.

The sample holds a few counts of this clone. The chain is built from TRBV30 and TRBJ1-1, with D perhaps matching TRBD1 (5 bases). The CDR3 runs to 14 residues. V was shortened by 1 base and J by 0 bases, with 9 bases between the two germline ends. Germline CDR1 GTSNPN, CDR2 SVGIG (reference sequence). Written as DNA, the CDR3 is TGTGCCTGGAGTGCGACAGTAATGAACACTGAAGCTTTCTTT. Protein product: CAWSATVMNTEAFF.

The V call is TRBV12-5, the J call TRBJ2-3; TRBD2 might be the D (5 bases). Trimming removed 0 bases at V and 4 bases at J, with 11 bases between. Per germline, CDR1 LGHNT and CDR2 FRNRAP. CDR3 size: 15 residues. CDR3 region: CASGLVGLAADTQYF. Here the CDR3 DNA reads TGTGCTAGTGGTTTGGTAGGGCTAGCTGCAGATACGCAGTATTTT.

V and J are TRBV6-6 and TRBJ2-7, with TRBD1 as a possible D gene (5 bases). The CDR3 is made up of 13 amino acids. Per germline, CDR1 MNHNY and CDR2 SVGAGI (reference sequence). V was pared by 2 bases and J by 0 bases, with 5 bases between. CDR3 residues: CASSYRGSYEQYF. The CDR3, as DNA: TGTGCCAGCAGTTACAGGGGCTCCTACGAGCAGTACTTC.

The V and J genes are TRBV10-3 and TRBJ1-1, with D perhaps matching TRBD1 (5 bases). V shed 0 bases and J shed 0 bases, with 14 bases lying between them. This CDR3 comprises 17 residues. Germline values: CDR1 ENHRY, CDR2 SYGVKD. This CDR3 is CAISESAFGGLNTEAFF. CDR3 nucleotides: TGTGCCATCAGTGAGTCGGCTTTCGGGGGTTTGAACACTGAAGCTTTCTTT.

This clone was counted a few times. This chain joins TRBV10-3 and TRBJ2-3; 7 nucleotides agree with TRBD2. CDR1 ENHRY and CDR2 SYGVKD come from the germline V gene. The ends lost 5 bases at V and 1 base at J; junction bases unmatched: 9. The CDR3 runs to 16 residues. CDR3 DNA: TGTGCCATCAGTCTGGGCCAGCGGGAAGGCACAGATACGCAGTATTTT. Protein sequence: CAISLGQREGTDTQYF.

The chain is built from TRBV4-3 and TRBJ2-1; D remains unclear. V gave up 1 base and J gave up 7 bases, with 11 bases separating them. Germline V gene sequence: CDR1 LGHNA, CDR2 YSLEER. This CDR3 is built from 14 residues. The CDR3 DNA reads as TGCGCCAGCAGCCAAGTCACGCGAGGAAATGAGCAGTTCTTC. Protein product: CASSQVTRGNEQFF.

V is TRBV7-2 and J is TRBJ1-1; D may be TRBD1 (5 bases). Trimming removed 5 bases at V and 1 base at J, with 23 bases between. The CDR3 has 18 residues. CDR1 and CDR2 (germline): SGHTA, FQGNSA. The CDR3 nucleotides read TGTGCCAGCAGCCCTCGGGGGGGGACTTCTATTTGGAACACTGAAGCTTTCTTT. Amino acid sequence: CASSPRGGTSIWNTEAFF.

This sequence joins TRBV7-2 and TRBJ2-7; D is undetermined. Per the germline V gene, CDR1 is SGHTA and CDR2 is FQGNSA. This CDR3 has 12 amino acids. Trimming removed 1 base at V and 7 bases at J, with 8 bases between. The CDR3: CASSLDQVEQYF. The CDR3 DNA sequence: TGTGCCAGCAGCTTAGATCAGGTAGAGCAGTACTTC. Looking up the rest from reference TRBV7-2 and TRBJ2-7 gives the full variable domain: GAGVSQSPSNKVTEKGKDVELRCDPISGHTALYWYRQSLGQGLEFLIYFQGNSAPDKSGLPSDRFSAERTGGSVSTLTIQRTQQEDSAVYLCASSLDQVEQYFGPGTRLTVT.

The chain recombines TRBV6-5 with TRBJ1-5, with D uncertain. CDR1 MNHEY and CDR2 SVGAGI come from the germline V gene. The CDR3 is 11 amino acids. Trimming removed 8 bases at V and 6 bases at J, with 8 bases between. CDR3 in DNA: TGTGCCAGCGGCTTTTCTCAGCCCCAGCATTTT. This codes for CASGFSQPQHF.

The chain recombines TRBV24-1 with TRBJ2-3; D gene uncertain. V was shortened by 0 bases and J by 0 bases, with 9 bases between the two germline ends. This CDR3 comprises 16 residues. The V gene's germline CDR1 is KGHDR and CDR2 SFDVKD. CDR3 sequence reads: CATSDLTSRSTDTQYF. In DNA, the CDR3 is TGTGCCACCAGTGATTTGACGTCGCGGAGCACAGATACGCAGTATTTT.

This chain links TRBV29-1 with TRBJ1-2; D ambiguous. V lost 6 bases and J lost 4, with 12 bases in between. CDR3 length: 12 residues. The V gene's germline CDR1 is SQVTM and CDR2 ANQGSEA. The CDR3 sequence is CSVMRHPYGYTF. The CDR3 region has the DNA TGCAGCGTGATGAGACACCCCTATGGCTACACCTTC.

This clone was picked up a small number of times. The rearrangement joins TRBV7-9 to TRBJ2-2; 11 bases are a match to TRBD2. Looked up from germline, CDR1 is SEHNR and CDR2 is FQNEAQ (reference sequence). The CDR3 contains 18 residues. Trimming took 5 bases from V and 4 from J; bases not matched to a gene: 12. CDR3 nucleotide sequence: TGTGCCAGCAGCCCCAAATTAAGACTAGCGGGATCCACCGGGGAGCTGTTTTTT. Encoded protein: CASSPKLRLAGSTGELFF.

CDR3 bases: TGTGCCACCAGCAGAGATCTGGGCACGGCGGGAAACACCATATATTTT. Protein sequence: CATSRDLGTAGNTIYF. This chain joins TRBV15 and TRBJ1-3; unclear D gene. Germline CDR1 is LNHNV and CDR2 is YYDKDF (reference sequence). The CDR3 length is 16 residues. Trimming took 0 bases from V and 4 from J, leaving 13 bases between them.

The V and J genes are TRBV7-2 and TRBJ2-3; 8 bases map to TRBD2. Germline V lookup: CDR1 SGHTA, CDR2 FQGNSA. Losses at the gene ends were 5 bases for V and 1 base for J; bases not matched to a gene: 11. The CDR3 is 17 residues long. CDR3 DNA sequence: TGTGCCAGCAGCACGCCGGGAGGGAGTCACCGCACAGATACGCAGTATTTT. Translating it yields CASSTPGGSHRTDTQYF.

V is TRBV7-9 and J is TRBJ2-5, with 9 positions matching TRBD2. The CDR3 consists of 14 residues. Germline trimming cut 4 bases from V and 5 bases from J; bases unmatched to any gene: 5. Germline V gene lookup returns CDR1 SEHNR and CDR2 FQNEAQ (reference sequence). This CDR3 reads CASSSSGVRETQYF. The CDR3 region has the DNA TGTGCCAGCAGCTCTAGCGGGGTGAGGGAGACCCAGTACTTC.